These 8 T cell receptor beta chains originate from one sample sequenced in a study of blood T cell repertoires in COVID-19. Assay used: immunoSEQ multiplex PCR; TCRdb lists only in-frame clones, some missing. The sample comprises 90,000 to 100,000 clones, about 85% of which are singletons, and over 35% rests with the top ten. Sequencing was done on a sample of peripheral blood. The receptors shown here come from an elderly man with acute or convalescent COVID-19.

The genes are TRBV6-5 and TRBJ1-6; 7 nucleotides match TRBD1. J was trimmed by 9 bases and V by 0 bases; bases with no gene match: 8. The length of the CDR3 is 16 residues. Germline CDR1 MNHEY, CDR2 SVGAGI. CDR3 residues: CASSYSTSGGSSPLHF. CDR3 DNA: TGTGCCAGCAGTTACTCCACCTCAGGGGGGAGTTCACCCCTCCACTTT.

The chain has TRBV6-1 and TRBJ1-3; 7 bases match TRBD1. The CDR3 sequence is 17 residues long. Per germline, CDR1 MNHNS and CDR2 SASEGT. V shed 4 bases, J shed 4 bases, and the junction held 13 bases outside the gene matches. The CDR3 sequence is CASSGPVETGSGNTIYF. The CDR3 DNA is TGTGCCAGCAGTGGTCCAGTCGAGACAGGGAGCGGAAACACCATATATTTT.

The genes are TRBV9 and TRBJ1-3, with D unclear. The CDR3 has 15 amino acids. Trimming shortened V by 1 base and J by 2 bases, and 10 bases separated the two germline ends. Looked up from germline, CDR1 is SGDLS and CDR2 is YYNGEE. CDR3 sequence: CASSVSLGAGNTIYF. For the CDR3, the DNA is TGTGCCAGCAGCGTAAGTTTGGGAGCTGGAAACACCATATATTTT.

The chain is built from TRBV19 and TRBJ1-1; possibly TRBD1 for D (6 bases). The length of the CDR3 is 16 residues. Trimming stripped 5 bases from V and 0 bases from J, with 16 bases between. The germline V gene has CDR1 LNHDA and CDR2 SQIVND (reference sequence). The CDR3 loop is CASSSSGTLMNTEAFF. The CDR3 bases are TGTGCCAGTAGTTCTTCCGGGACACTCATGAACACTGAAGCTTTCTTT.

The chain is built from TRBV6-5 and TRBJ2-7, with 8 bases matching TRBD2. V gave up 7 bases and J gave up 4 bases; unmatched junction bases: 9. Germline values: CDR1 MNHEY, CDR2 SVGAGI. This CDR3 contains 14 residues. CDR3 protein: CASTEPGRAYEQYF. CDR3 in DNA: TGTGCCAGCACCGAACCCGGGAGGGCTTACGAGCAGTACTTC.

The chain couples TRBV20-1 to TRBJ2-1; TRBD2 matches at 8 bases. The germline CDR1 and CDR2 sequences are DFQATT and SNEGSKA (reference sequence). With V trimmed by 7 bases and J by 13 bases, 6 bases remained unmatched. The CDR3 is 10 amino acids. The CDR3 here is CSVIAGNQFF. The CDR3 nucleotides read TGCAGTGTAATAGCGGGGAATCAGTTCTTC.

The chain employs TRBV13 and TRBJ1-3; a possible D gene is TRBD1 (6 bases). The V gene lost 6 bases and the J gene lost 0 bases, with 18 bases spanning the gap. CDR1 PRHDT and CDR2 FYEKMQ come from the germline V gene (reference sequence). The CDR3 runs to 17 residues. DNA for the CDR3: TGTGCCAGCAGACACCGACAGGATGTATCCTCTGGAAACACCATATATTTT. Translation gives CASRHRQDVSSGNTIYF.

V gene TRBV9 combines with J gene TRBJ1-4, with D uncertain. CDR3 length: 16 amino acids. With 2 bases removed from V and 0 bases from J, the gap between germline ends came to 11 bases. Germline assignment: CDR1 SGDLS and CDR2 YYNGEE. The DNA for the CDR3 is TGTGCCAGCAGCGTCGGGTACCAGACAACTAATGAAAAACTGTTTTTT. The encoded protein is CASSVGYQTTNEKLFF.